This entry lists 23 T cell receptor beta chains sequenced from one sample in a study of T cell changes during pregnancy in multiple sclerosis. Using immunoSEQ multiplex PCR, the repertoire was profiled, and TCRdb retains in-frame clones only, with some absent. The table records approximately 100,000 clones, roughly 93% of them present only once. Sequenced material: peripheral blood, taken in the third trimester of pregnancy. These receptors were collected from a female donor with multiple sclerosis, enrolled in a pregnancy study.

As DNA, the CDR3 is TGTGCCAGCAGCTTGACAAGCAGCTCCTACAATGAGCAGTTCTTC. Translation: CASSLTSSSYNEQFF. The chain uses TRBV7-9 and TRBJ2-1; D unclear. V was shortened by 3 bases and J by 0 bases, with 9 bases between the two germline ends. In germline, CDR1 is SEHNR, CDR2 FQNEAQ (reference sequence). CDR3 length: 15 amino acids.

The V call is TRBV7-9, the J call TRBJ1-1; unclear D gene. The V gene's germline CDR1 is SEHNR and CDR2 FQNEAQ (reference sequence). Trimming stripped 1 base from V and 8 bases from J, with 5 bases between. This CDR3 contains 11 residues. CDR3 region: CASSLGLEAFF. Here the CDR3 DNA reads TGTGCCAGCAGCTTAGGGCTCGAAGCTTTCTTT.

Here the CDR3 DNA reads TGTGCCAGCAGTGAGGGAGCGGCTAATGAGCAGTTCTTC. Translation gives CASSEGAANEQFF. The V gene is TRBV2, the J gene TRBJ2-1; D may be TRBD2 (5 bases). In germline, CDR1 is SNHLY, CDR2 FYNNEI. V gave up 3 bases and J gave up 7 bases, with 10 bases separating them. The CDR3 has 13 amino acids.

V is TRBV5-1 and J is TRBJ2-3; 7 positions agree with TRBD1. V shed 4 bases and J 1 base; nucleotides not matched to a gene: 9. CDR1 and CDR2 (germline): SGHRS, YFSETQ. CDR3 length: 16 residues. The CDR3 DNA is TGCGCCAGCAGCCCGGACAGGACCCCTGGCACAGATACGCAGTATTTT. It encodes CASSPDRTPGTDTQYF.

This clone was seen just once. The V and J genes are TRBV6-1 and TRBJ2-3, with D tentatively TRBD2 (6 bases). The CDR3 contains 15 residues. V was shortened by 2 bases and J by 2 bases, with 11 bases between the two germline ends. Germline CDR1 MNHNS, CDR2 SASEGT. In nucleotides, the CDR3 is TGTGCCAGCAGTGAACGGGGGATCTACACAGATACGCAGTATTTT. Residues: CASSERGIYTDTQYF.

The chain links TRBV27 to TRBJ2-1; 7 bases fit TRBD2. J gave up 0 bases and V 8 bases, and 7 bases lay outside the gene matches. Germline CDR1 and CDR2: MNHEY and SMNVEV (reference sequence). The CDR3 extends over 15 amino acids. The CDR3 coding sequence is TGTGCCAGCCGCCCGGGGGGAAACTCCTACAATGAGCAGTTCTTC. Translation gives CASRPGGNSYNEQFF.

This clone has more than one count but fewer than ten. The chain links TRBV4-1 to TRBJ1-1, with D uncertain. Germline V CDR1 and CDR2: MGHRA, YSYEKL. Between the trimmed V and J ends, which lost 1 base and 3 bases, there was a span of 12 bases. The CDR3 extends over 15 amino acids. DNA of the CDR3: TGCGCCAGCAGCCAAGTGGTTGCCTTAGACACTGAAGCTTTCTTT. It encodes CASSQVVALDTEAFF.

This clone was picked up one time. CDR3 amino acids: CASSARGRGGDYGYTF. For the CDR3, the DNA is TGTGCCAGCAGCGCCCGCGGGAGGGGAGGCGACTATGGCTACACCTTC. The J gene is TRBJ1-2, the V gene TRBV5-6; tentative D call: TRBD1 (5 bases). The ends were cut back, 4 bases at V and 3 bases at J, with 19 bases in the middle. The germline CDR1 and CDR2 sequences are SGHDT and YYEEEE. The CDR3 extends over 16 amino acids.

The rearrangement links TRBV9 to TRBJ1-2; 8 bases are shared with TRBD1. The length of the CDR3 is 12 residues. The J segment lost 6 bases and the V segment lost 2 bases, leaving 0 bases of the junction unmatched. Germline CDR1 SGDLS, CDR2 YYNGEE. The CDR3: CASSVTGDGYTF. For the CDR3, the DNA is TGTGCCAGCAGCGTGACAGGGGATGGCTACACCTTC.

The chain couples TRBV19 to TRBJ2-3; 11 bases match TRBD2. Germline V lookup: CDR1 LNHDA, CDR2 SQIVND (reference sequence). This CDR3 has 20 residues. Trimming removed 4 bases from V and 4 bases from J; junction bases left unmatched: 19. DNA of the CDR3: TGTGCCAGTAGTACGATGGCTAGCGGGAGGCGACGAGGGAGAGCAGATACGCAGTATTTT. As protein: CASSTMASGRRRGRADTQYF.

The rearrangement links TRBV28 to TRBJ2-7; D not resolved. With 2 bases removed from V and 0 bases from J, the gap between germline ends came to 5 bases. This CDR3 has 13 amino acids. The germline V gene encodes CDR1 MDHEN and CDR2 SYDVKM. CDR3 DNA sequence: TGTGCCAGCAGTTTAATCGGCTCCTACGAGCAGTACTTC. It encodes CASSLIGSYEQYF.

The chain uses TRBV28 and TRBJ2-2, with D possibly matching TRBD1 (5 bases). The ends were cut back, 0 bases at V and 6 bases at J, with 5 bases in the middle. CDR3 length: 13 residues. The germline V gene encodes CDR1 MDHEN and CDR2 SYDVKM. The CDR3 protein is CASSLWGPGELFF. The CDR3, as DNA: TGTGCCAGCAGTTTATGGGGGCCCGGGGAGCTGTTTTTT.

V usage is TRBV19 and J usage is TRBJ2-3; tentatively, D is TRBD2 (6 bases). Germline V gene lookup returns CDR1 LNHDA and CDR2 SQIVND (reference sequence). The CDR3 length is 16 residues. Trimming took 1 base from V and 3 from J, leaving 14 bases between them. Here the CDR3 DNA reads TGTGCCAGTAGTATAGGTCGCCTAGCGAAGACAGATACGCAGTATTTT. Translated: CASSIGRLAKTDTQYF.

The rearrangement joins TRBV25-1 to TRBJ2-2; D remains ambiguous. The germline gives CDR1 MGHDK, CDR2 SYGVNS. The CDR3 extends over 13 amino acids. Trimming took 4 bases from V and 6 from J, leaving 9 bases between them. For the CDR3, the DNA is TGTGCCAGCAGTGGTCTAGTCTCCGGGGAGCTGTTTTTT. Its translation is CASSGLVSGELFF.

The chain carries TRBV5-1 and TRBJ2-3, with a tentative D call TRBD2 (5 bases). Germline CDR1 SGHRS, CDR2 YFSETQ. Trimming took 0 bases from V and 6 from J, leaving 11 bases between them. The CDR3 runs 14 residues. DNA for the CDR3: TGCGCCAGCAGCTTGGGGACTCATCAGGATACGCAGTATTTT. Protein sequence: CASSLGTHQDTQYF.

DNA of the CDR3: TGTGCCAGTAGTATAGATTTTTCTAGCGGGAGCTCCTACAATGAGCAGTTCTTC. It yields the protein CASSIDFSSGSSYNEQFF. This rearrangement joins TRBV19 to TRBJ2-1, with TRBD2 identical over 10 bases. J gave up 0 bases and V 0 bases, and 5 bases lay outside the gene matches. The CDR3 length is 18 residues. Per germline, CDR1 LNHDA and CDR2 SQIVND (reference sequence).

Here the CDR3 reads CASSLAAAAVYGYTF. CDR3 sequence (DNA): TGCGCCAGCAGCTTGGCCGCCGCGGCTGTTTATGGCTACACCTTC. The chain recombines TRBV5-1 with TRBJ1-2; D not certain. Germline V gene sequence: CDR1 SGHRS, CDR2 YFSETQ. CDR3 length: 15 amino acids. V lost 0 bases and J 5 bases, leaving 14 bases between the germline ends.

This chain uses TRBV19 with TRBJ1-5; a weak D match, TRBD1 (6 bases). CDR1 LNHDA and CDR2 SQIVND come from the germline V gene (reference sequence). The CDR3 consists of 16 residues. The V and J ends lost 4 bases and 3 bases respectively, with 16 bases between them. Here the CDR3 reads CASSTETGPANQPQHF. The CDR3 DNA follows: TGTGCCAGTAGTACTGAGACAGGACCTGCCAATCAGCCCCAGCATTTT.

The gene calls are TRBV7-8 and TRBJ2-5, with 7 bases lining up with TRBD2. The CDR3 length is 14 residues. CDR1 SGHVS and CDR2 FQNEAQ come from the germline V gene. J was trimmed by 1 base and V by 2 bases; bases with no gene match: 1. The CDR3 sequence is CASSLLAGQETQYF. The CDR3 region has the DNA TGTGCCAGCAGCTTATTAGCGGGCCAAGAGACCCAGTACTTC. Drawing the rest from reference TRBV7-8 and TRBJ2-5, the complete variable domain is GAGVSQSPRYKVAKRGQDVALRCDPISGHVSLFWYQQALGQGPEFLTYFQNEAQLDKSGLPSDRFFAERPEGSVSTLKIQRTQQEDSAVYLCASSLLAGQETQYFGPGTRLLVL.

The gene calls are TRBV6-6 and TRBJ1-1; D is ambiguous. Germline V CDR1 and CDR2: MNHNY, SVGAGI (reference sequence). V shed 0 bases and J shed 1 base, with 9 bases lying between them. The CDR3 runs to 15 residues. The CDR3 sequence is CASSYSINGNTEAFF. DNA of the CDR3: TGTGCCAGCAGTTACTCGATAAACGGGAACACTGAAGCTTTCTTT.

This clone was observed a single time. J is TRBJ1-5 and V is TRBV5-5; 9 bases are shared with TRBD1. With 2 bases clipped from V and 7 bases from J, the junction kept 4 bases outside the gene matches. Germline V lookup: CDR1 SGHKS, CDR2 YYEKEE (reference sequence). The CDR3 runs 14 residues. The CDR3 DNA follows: TGTGCCAGCAGCTTCGGGACAGGGAGGCAGCCCCAGCATTTT. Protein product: CASSFGTGRQPQHF.

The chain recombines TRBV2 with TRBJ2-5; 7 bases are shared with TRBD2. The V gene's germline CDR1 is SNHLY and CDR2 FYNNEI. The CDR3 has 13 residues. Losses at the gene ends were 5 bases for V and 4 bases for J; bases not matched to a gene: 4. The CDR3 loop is CASSRSGGETQYF. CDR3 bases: TGTGCCAGCAGTCGATCGGGAGGAGAGACCCAGTACTTC.

CDR3 protein: CASSELAGGMEQYF. The CDR3 DNA is TGTGCCAGCAGTGAATTGGCAGGGGGTATGGAGCAGTACTTC. The chain joins TRBV2 to TRBJ2-7, with TRBD1 identical over 7 bases. V gave up 2 bases and J gave up 7 bases; unmatched junction bases: 8. Germline V gene lookup returns CDR1 SNHLY and CDR2 FYNNEI. The CDR3 contains 14 residues. The full variable domain, rest sourced from reference TRBV2 and TRBJ2-7, is EPEVTQTPSHQVTQMGQEVILRCVPISNHLYFYWYRQILGQKVEFLVSFYNNEISEKSEIFDDQFSVERPDGSNFTLKIRSTKLEDSAMYFCASSELAGGMEQYFGPGTRLTVT.